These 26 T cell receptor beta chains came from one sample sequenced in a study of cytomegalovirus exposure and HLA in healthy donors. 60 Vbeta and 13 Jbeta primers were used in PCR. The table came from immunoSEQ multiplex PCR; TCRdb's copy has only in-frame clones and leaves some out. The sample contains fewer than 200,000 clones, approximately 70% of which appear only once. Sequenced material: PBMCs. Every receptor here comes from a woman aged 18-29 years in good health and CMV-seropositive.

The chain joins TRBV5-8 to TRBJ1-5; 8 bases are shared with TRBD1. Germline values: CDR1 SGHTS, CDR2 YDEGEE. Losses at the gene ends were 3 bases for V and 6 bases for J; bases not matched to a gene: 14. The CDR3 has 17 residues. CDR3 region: CASSSGTGPTVPQPQHF. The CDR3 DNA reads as TGTGCCAGCAGCTCCGGGACAGGACCCACAGTTCCTCAGCCCCAGCATTTT.

CDR3 protein: CASSGGQGGYGYTF. CDR3 in DNA: TGTGCCAGCAGCGGCGGACAGGGGGGCTATGGCTACACCTTC. The chain has TRBV9 and TRBJ1-2, with 10 bases lining up with TRBD1. Trimming took 3 bases from V and 4 from J; bases not matched to a gene: 3. The length of the CDR3 is 14 residues. CDR1 and CDR2 from the germline V gene are SGDLS and YYNGEE.

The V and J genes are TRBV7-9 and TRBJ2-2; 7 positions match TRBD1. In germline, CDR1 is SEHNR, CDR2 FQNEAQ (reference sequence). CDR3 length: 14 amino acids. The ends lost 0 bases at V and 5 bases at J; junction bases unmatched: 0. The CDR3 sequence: CASSLATGTGELFF. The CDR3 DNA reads TGTGCCAGCAGCTTAGCGACAGGGACCGGGGAGCTGTTTTTT.

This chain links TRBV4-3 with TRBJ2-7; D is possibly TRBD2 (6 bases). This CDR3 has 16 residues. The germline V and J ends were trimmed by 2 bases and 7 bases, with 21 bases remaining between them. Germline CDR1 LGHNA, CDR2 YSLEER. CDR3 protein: CASSQSRAGAVREQYF. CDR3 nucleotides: TGCGCCAGCAGCCAAAGTAGAGCGGGCGCCGTGAGGGAGCAGTACTTC.

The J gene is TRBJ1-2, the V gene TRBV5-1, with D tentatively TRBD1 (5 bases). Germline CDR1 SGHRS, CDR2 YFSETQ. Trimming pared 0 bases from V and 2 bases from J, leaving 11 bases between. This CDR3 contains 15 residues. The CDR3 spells CASSLGQGRNYGYTF. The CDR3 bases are TGCGCCAGCAGCTTGGGGCAGGGAAGGAACTATGGCTACACCTTC.

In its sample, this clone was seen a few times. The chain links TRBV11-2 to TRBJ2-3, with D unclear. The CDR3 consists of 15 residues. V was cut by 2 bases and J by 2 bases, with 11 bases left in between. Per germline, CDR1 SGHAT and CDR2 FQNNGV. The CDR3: CASSLSYPDTDTQYF. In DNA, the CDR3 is TGTGCCAGCAGCTTATCCTATCCCGACACAGATACGCAGTATTTT.

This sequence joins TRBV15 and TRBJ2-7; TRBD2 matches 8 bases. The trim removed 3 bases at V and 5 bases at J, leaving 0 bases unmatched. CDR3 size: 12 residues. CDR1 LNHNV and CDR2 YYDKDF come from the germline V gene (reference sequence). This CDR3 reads CATSRRGDEQYF. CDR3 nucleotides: TGTGCCACCAGCAGGCGGGGGGACGAGCAGTACTTC. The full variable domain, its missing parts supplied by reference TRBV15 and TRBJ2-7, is DAMVIQNPRYQVTQFGKPVTLSCSQTLNHNVMYWYQQKSSQAPKLLFHYYDKDFNNEADTPDNFQSRRPNTSFCFLDIRSPGLGDTAMYLCATSRRGDEQYFGPGTRLTVT.

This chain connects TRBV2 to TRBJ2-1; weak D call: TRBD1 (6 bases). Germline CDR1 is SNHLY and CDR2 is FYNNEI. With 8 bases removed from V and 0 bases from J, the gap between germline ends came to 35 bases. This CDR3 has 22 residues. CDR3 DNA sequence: TGTGCCAGCTTTTGGCCCGGTCAAAGAACAGGGCAGCAAAAGAGCTCCTACAATGAGCAGTTCTTC. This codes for CASFWPGQRTGQQKSSYNEQFF. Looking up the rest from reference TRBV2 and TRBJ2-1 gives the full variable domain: EPEVTQTPSHQVTQMGQEVILRCVPISNHLYFYWYRQILGQKVEFLVSFYNNEISEKSEIFDDQFSVERPDGSNFTLKIRSTKLEDSAMYFCASFWPGQRTGQQKSSYNEQFFGPGTRLTVL.

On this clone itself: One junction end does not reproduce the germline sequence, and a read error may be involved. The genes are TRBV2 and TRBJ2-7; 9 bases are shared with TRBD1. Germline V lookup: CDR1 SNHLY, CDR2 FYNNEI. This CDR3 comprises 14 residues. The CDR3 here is CASRVGQGFYEQHF. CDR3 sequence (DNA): TGTGCCAGCAGGGTTGGACAGGGGTTTTACGAGCAGCACTTC.

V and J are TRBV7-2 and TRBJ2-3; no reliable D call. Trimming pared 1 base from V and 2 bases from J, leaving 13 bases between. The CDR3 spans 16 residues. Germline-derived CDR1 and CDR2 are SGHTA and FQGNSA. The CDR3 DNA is TGTGCCAGCAGCTTAGATCAGTCGGAGTTCACAGATACGCAGTATTTT. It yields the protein CASSLDQSEFTDTQYF.

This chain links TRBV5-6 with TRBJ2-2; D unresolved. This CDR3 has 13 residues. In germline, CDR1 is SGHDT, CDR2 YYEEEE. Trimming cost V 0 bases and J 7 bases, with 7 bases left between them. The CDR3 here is CASSLASIGELFF. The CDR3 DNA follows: TGTGCCAGCAGCTTGGCCTCTATCGGGGAGCTGTTTTTT.

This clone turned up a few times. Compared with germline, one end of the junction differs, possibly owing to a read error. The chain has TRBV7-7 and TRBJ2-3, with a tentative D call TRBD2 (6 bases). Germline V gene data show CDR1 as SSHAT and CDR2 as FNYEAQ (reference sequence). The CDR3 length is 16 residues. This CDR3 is CASSSGTTRSGDTQYF. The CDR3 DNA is TGTGCTAGCAGCTCGGGGACGACTAGAAGTGGAGATACGCAGTATTTT.

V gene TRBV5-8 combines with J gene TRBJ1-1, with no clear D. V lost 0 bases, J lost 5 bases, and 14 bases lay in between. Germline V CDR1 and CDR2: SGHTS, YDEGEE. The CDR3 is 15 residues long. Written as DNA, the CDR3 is TGTGCCAGCAGCTTGGCCATCGGAGGGTATACTGAAGCTTTCTTT. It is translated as CASSLAIGGYTEAFF.

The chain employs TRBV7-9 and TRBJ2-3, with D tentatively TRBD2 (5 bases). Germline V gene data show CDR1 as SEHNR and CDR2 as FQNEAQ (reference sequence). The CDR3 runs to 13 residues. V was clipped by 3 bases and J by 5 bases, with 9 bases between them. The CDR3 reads CASSLEVLDTQYF. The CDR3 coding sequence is TGTGCCAGCAGCTTGGAGGTTCTAGATACGCAGTATTTT.

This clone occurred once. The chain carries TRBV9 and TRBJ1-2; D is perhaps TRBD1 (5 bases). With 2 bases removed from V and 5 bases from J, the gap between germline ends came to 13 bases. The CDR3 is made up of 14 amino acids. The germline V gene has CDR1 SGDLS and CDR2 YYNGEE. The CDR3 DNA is TGTGCCAGCAGCGTCGCCGGGACTCCATATGGCTACACCTTC. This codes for CASSVAGTPYGYTF.

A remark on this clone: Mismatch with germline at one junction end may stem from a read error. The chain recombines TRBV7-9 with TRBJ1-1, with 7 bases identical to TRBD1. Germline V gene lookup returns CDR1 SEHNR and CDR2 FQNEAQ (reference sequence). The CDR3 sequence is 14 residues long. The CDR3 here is CSSSLDRVNTEAFF. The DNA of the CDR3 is TGTTCCAGCAGCTTAGACAGGGTTAACACTGAAGCTTTCTTT.

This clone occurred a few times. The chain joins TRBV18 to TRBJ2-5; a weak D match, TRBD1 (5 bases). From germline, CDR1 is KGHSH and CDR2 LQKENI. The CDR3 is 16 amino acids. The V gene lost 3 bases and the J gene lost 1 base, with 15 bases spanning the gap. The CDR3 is CASSPSRRTPQETQYF. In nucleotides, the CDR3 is TGTGCCAGCTCACCCTCCCGCCGGACACCCCAAGAGACCCAGTACTTC.

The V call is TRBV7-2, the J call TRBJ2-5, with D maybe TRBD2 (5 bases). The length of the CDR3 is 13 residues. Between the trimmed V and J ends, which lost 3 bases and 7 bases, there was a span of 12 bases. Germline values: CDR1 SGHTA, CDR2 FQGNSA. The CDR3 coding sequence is TGTGCCAGCAGCTTTAAAACAAGCGGGACCCAGTACTTC. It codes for CASSFKTSGTQYF.

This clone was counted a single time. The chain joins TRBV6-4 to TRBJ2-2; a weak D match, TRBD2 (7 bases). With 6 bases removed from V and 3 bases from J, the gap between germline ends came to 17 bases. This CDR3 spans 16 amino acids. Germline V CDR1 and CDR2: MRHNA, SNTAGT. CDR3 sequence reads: CASSPLWGGDTGELFF. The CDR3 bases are TGTGCCAGCAGCCCCCTTTGGGGGGGCGACACCGGGGAGCTGTTTTTT.

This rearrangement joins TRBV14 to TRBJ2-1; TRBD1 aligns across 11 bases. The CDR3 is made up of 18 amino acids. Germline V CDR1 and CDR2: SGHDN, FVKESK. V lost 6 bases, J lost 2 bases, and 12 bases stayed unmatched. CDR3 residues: CASSHGQGAQTTYNEQFF. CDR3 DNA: TGTGCCAGCAGTCACGGACAGGGGGCCCAAACCACCTACAATGAGCAGTTCTTC.

CDR3 in amino acids: CAWGQNPNYGYTF. The CDR3 DNA reads TGTGCCTGGGGACAGAACCCCAACTATGGCTACACCTTC. The chain is built from TRBV30 and TRBJ1-2; the D gene is possibly TRBD1 (6 bases). This CDR3 region has 13 residues. The germline V gene has CDR1 GTSNPN and CDR2 SVGIG (reference sequence). V lost 5 bases, J lost 2 bases, and 12 bases lay in between.

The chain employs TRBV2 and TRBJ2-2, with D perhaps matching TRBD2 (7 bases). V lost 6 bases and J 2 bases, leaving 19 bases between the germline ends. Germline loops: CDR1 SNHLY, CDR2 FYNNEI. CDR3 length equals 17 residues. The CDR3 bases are TGTGCCAGCAGCCCACTAGGGGGGGGGCATAACACCGGGGAGCTGTTTTTT. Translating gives CASSPLGGGHNTGELFF.

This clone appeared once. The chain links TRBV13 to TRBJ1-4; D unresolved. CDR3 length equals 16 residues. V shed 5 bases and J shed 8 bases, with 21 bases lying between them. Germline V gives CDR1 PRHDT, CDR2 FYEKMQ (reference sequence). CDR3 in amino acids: CASSHPGSKRYEKLFF. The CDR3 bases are TGTGCCAGCAGCCATCCCGGGTCCAAGAGGTACGAAAAACTGTTTTTT.

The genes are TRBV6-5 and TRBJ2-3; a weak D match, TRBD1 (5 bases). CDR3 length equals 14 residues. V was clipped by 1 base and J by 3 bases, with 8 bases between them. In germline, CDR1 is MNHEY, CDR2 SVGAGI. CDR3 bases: TGTGCCAGCAGTTACTTCAGGGAAACAGATACGCAGTATTTT. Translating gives CASSYFRETDTQYF.

The CDR3 reads CASSQDRTSGGVGYEQYF. In DNA, the CDR3 is TGTGCCAGCAGCCAAGATCGGACTAGCGGGGGAGTTGGCTACGAGCAGTACTTC. The V gene is TRBV4-2, the J gene TRBJ2-7, with 13 positions matching TRBD2. This CDR3 spans 18 amino acids. Looked up from germline, CDR1 is LGHNA and CDR2 is YNFKEQ. Trimming removed 0 bases from V and 3 bases from J; junction bases left unmatched: 8.

The CDR3 nucleotides are TGTGCCAGCAGCTTTGAGGTTGTTGCGGGAGACTCCTACAATGAGCAGTTCTTC. Translating it yields CASSFEVVAGDSYNEQFF. The chain combines TRBV12-1 with TRBJ2-1; TRBD2, the table's D call, was not compared with the DNA. TRBV12-1 corresponds to a pseudogene. The CDR3 is 18 residues long.